This T cell receptor beta chain was identified during a study of breast tumors, draining lymph nodes, adjacent tissues. Study results and caveats: Compared with lymph nodes, tumors were less diverse; compared with nontumor tissue, more.

V gave up 0 bases and J gave up 3 bases; unmatched junction bases: 6. The CDR3 spans 15 residues. Germline V gives CDR1 SGHNT, CDR2 YYREEE (reference sequence). TCRdb itself ran the multiplex PCR reads through MiXCR, one entry per CDR3 protein. The data hold approximately 89,000 distinct CDR3 sequences, with approximately 31% observed a single time. Samples came from axillary lymph nodes draining the breast cancer. In its sample, this clonotype was seen many times. The antigen is not known. The sample comprised axillary lymph node tissue. V usage is TRBV5-4 and J usage is TRBJ2-7, with 7 bases fitting TRBD2. This clonotype originated in a female donor with breast cancer. Some clones in this sample may be carry-over from other donors' samples. DNA for the CDR3: TGTGCCAGCAGCTTGGACAGCGGGAATTACTACGAGCAGTACTTC. Translated, it gives CASSLDSGNYYEQYF.